This record looks at one TCR beta chain sequence and its context. The data were taken from a study of blood T cell repertoires in COVID-19. About the study: From T cells, B-cell-depleted T cells, or PBMCs came the material, which was cDNA or gDNA.

Per the authors' pipeline: Reference gene primers were amplified, and this amplification served to estimate nucleated cell counts. The assay was immunoSEQ multiplex PCR, and TCRdb's table has in-frame clones only and misses some. The DNA gave D and trimming, while V, J and clone size come from that table. This table has some 120,000 clones, about 85% appearing once. Specimen: peripheral blood. The TCR sequence derives from a man aged 40-55 years with acute or convalescent COVID-19.

The CDR3 bases are TGTGCCAGCAGTGAAAGCAAGACTGAAGCTTTCTTT. This encodes CASSESKTEAFF. The V gene is TRBV6-1, the J gene TRBJ1-1; D not certain. The CDR3 has 12 amino acids. Trimming stripped 2 bases from V and 5 bases from J, with 6 bases between. Germline CDR1 MNHNS, CDR2 SASEGT.